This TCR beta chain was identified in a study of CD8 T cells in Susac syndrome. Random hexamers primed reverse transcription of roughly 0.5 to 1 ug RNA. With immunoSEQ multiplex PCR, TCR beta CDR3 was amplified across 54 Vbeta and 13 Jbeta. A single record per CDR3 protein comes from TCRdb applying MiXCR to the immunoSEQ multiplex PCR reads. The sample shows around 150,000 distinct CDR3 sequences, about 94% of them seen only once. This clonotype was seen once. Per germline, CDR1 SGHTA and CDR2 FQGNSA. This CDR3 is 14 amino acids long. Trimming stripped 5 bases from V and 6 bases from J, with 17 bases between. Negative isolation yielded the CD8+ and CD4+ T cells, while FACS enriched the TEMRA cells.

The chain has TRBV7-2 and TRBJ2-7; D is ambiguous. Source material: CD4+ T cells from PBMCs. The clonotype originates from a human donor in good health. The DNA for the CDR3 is TGTGCCAGCAGCCCCCCCCCTGGTACCCTCGAGCAGTACTTC. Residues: CASSPPPGTLEQYF.